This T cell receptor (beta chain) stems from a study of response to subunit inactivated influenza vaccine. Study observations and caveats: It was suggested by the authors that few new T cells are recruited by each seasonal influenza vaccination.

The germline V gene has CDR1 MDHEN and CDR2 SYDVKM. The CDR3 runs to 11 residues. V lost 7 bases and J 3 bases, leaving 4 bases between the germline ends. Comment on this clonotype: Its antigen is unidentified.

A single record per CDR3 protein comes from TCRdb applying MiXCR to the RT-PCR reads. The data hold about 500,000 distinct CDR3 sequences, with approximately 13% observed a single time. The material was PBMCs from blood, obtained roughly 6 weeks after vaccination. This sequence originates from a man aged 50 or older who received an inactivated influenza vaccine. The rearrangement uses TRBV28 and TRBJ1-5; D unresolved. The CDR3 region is CASNTNQPQHF. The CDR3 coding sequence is TGTGCCAGCAATACCAATCAGCCCCAGCATTTT. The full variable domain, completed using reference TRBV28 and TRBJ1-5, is DVKVTQSSRYLVKRTGEKVFLECVQDMDHENMFWYRQDPGLGLRLIYFSYDVKMKEKGDIPEGYSVSREKKERFSLILESASTNQTSMYLCASNTNQPQHFGDGTRLSIL.